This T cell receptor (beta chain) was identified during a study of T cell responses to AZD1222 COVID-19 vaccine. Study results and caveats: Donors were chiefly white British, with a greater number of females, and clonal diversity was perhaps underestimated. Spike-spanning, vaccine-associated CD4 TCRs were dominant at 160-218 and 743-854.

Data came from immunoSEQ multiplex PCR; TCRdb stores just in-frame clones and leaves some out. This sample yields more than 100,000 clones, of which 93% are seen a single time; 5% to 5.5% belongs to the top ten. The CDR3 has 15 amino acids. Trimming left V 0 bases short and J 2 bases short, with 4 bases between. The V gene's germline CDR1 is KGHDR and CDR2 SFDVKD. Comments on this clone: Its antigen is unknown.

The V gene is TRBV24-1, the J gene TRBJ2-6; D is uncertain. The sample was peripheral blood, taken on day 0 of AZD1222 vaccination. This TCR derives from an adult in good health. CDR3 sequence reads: CATSDLRAGANVLTF. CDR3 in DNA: TGTGCCACCAGTGATTTGAGAGCTGGGGCCAACGTCCTGACTTTC.